This TCR beta chain derives from a study of T cells expressing NK-cell markers. The V gene's germline CDR1 is SGHTA and CDR2 FQGNSA. The CDR3 loop spans 13 amino acids. What made the TCR beta cDNA was 5'RACE template switching with UMIs. With the 5' RACE reads reprocessed, TCRdb shows one record per CDR3 protein and no DNA. The sample totals around 380,000 distinct CDR3 sequences. This chain uses TRBV7-2 with TRBJ2-1. The sequence was collected from a woman aged 50 to 65 in good health. The sequenced material came from blood T cells: a sorted CD56 or NKG2C T cell subset, CD4+ or CD8+ T cells, or bulk PBMC T cells (not recorded which). The CDR3 region is CASSLQAYNEQFF.